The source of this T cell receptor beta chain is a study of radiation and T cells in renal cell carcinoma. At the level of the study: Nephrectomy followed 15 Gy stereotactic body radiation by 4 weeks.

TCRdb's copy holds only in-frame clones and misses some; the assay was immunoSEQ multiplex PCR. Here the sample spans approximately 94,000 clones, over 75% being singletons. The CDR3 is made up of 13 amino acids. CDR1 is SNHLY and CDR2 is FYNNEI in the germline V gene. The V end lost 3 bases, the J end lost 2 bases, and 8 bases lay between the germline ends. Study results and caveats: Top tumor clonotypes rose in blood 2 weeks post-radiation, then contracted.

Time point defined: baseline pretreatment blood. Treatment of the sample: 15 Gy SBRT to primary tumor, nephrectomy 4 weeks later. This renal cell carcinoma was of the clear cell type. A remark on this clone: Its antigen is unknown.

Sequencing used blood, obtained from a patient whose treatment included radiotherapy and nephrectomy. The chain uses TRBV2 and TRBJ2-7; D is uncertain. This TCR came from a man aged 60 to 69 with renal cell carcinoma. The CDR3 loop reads CASSEETPYEQYF. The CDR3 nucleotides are TGTGCCAGCAGTGAGGAGACTCCCTACGAGCAGTACTTC. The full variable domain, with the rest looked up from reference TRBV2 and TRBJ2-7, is EPEVTQTPSHQVTQMGQEVILRCVPISNHLYFYWYRQILGQKVEFLVSFYNNEISEKSEIFDDQFSVERPDGSNFTLKIRSTKLEDSAMYFCASSEETPYEQYFGPGTRLTVT.